The 18 T cell receptor beta chains below come from one sample, sequenced in a study of cytotoxic CD8 clonotypes in ibrutinib-treated CLL. Generated by immunoSEQ multiplex PCR, the TCRdb table keeps only in-frame clones and is missing some. The sample includes some 300,000 clones, around four fifths of them seen just once. The sample here was PBMCs, taken before ibrutinib treatment. The receptors originated from a human donor with chronic lymphocytic leukemia.

V gene TRBV30 combines with J gene TRBJ1-5, with D perhaps TRBD1 (6 bases). Trimming stripped 1 base from V and 6 bases from J, with 10 bases between. CDR3 length: 13 residues. CDR1 and CDR2 (germline): GTSNPN, SVGIG (reference sequence). CDR3 DNA: TGTGCCTGGAGTGGGGGGGCGGGTCAGCCCCAGCATTTT. As protein: CAWSGGAGQPQHF.

The chain couples TRBV29-1 to TRBJ1-4; D may be TRBD1 (5 bases). The CDR3 is 14 residues long. The germline gives CDR1 SQVTM, CDR2 ANQGSEA. Trimming took off 4 bases at V and 4 bases at J, with 13 bases between the two ends. The CDR3 loop is CSVVNPGSNEKLFF. The CDR3 bases are TGCAGCGTTGTGAATCCAGGGAGTAATGAAAAACTGTTTTTT. Using reference TRBV29-1 and TRBJ1-4 for the parts outside the CDR3, the full variable domain is SAVISQKPSRDICQRGTSLTIQCQVDSQVTMMFWYRQQPGQSLTLIATANQGSEATYESGFVIDKFPISRPNLTFSTLTVSNMSPEDSSIYLCSVVNPGSNEKLFFGSGTQLSVL.

This chain uses TRBV4-2 with TRBJ2-3; 10 bases are shared with TRBD2. CDR3 length: 16 amino acids. The V and J ends lost 0 bases and 11 bases, in that order; junction bases with no gene match: 11. CDR1 LGHNA and CDR2 YNFKEQ come from the germline V gene. The DNA for the CDR3 is TGTGCCAGCAGCCAAGATACGACTAGCGGGCACTCGGGGCAGTATTTT. This codes for CASSQDTTSGHSGQYF.

The V gene is TRBV28, the J gene TRBJ2-7, with TRBD2 matching over 10 bases. CDR3 length: 17 residues. The ends lost 6 bases at V and 1 base at J; junction bases unmatched: 12. Germline V gene sequence: CDR1 MDHEN, CDR2 SYDVKM. Written as DNA, the CDR3 is TGTGCCAGCAGCCATAAAGCGGGAGGGCCCACTTCCTACGAGCAGTACTTC. This encodes CASSHKAGGPTSYEQYF.

This clone has just a few counts. The V gene is TRBV11-1, the J gene TRBJ1-2; 9 nucleotides agree with TRBD1. CDR3 length: 14 residues. The germline V gene encodes CDR1 SGHAT and CDR2 FQDESV (reference sequence). V trimming: 3 bases; J trimming: 7 bases; junction bases outside the gene matches: 6. As DNA, the CDR3 is TGTGCCAGCAGCTTCGGACAGGGGAGAGGTGGCTACACCTTC. This gives the protein CASSFGQGRGGYTF.

This chain joins TRBV6-6 and TRBJ2-1; D is undetermined. V was clipped by 8 bases and J by 9 bases, with 11 bases between them. The CDR3 is made up of 11 amino acids. CDR1 is MNHNY and CDR2 is SVGAGI in the germline V gene (reference sequence). Here the CDR3 reads CASGREGEQFF. CDR3 DNA sequence: TGTGCCAGCGGTAGGGAAGGTGAGCAGTTCTTC.

This chain joins TRBV4-1 and TRBJ2-1; D not certain. Trimming removed 4 bases at V and 5 bases at J, with 12 bases between. Germline CDR1 and CDR2: MGHRA and YSYEKL. This CDR3 is built from 14 residues. The CDR3 loop reads CASSLPGRNNEQFF. The DNA for the CDR3 is TGCGCCAGCAGCCTCCCCGGCCGGAACAATGAGCAGTTCTTC.

This chain links TRBV9 with TRBJ1-2, with TRBD1 as a possible D gene (5 bases). CDR3 size: 14 residues. The V gene lost 9 bases and the J gene lost 7 bases, with 22 bases spanning the gap. CDR1 is SGDLS, CDR2 YYNGEE, per germline. The CDR3 region is CATTGVRAQGGYTF. CDR3 sequence (DNA): TGTGCCACCACGGGTGTGAGGGCCCAGGGTGGCTACACCTTC.

The gene calls are TRBV30 and TRBJ1-4; D not resolved. There are 15 residues in the CDR3. Trimming took off 0 bases at V and 3 bases at J, with 11 bases between the two ends. Germline assignment: CDR1 GTSNPN and CDR2 SVGIG (reference sequence). CDR3 region: CAWSVPEISNEKLFF. CDR3 DNA sequence: TGTGCCTGGAGTGTACCCGAGATCTCTAATGAAAAACTGTTTTTT.

The chain employs TRBV19 and TRBJ1-1; D possibly corresponds to TRBD1 (5 bases). Trimming stripped 6 bases from V and 0 bases from J, with 11 bases between. The CDR3 length is 14 residues. CDR1 and CDR2 (germline): LNHDA, SQIVND (reference sequence). CDR3 protein: CASRRDRVNTEAFF. The CDR3 region has the DNA TGTGCCAGTAGAAGGGACCGGGTGAACACTGAAGCTTTCTTT.

This chain joins TRBV6-5 and TRBJ2-1; 11 bases match TRBD2. V was clipped by 4 bases and J by 8 bases; unmatched bases: 10. The CDR3 extends over 16 amino acids. Per germline, CDR1 MNHEY and CDR2 SVGAGI. The chain's CDR3 is CASSWGTSGIHDEQFF. The CDR3 DNA reads TGTGCCAGCAGTTGGGGGACTAGCGGTATTCATGATGAGCAGTTCTTC.

This clone showed up just a few times. This chain uses TRBV27 with TRBJ2-7, with 11 bases lining up with TRBD2. CDR1 is MNHEY and CDR2 is SMNVEV in the germline V gene (reference sequence). This CDR3 region has 15 residues. J lost 2 bases, V lost 6 bases, and 6 bases had no gene match. The CDR3, as DNA: TGTGCCAGCAGAATCGGGACTAGCGGAGCCTACGAGCAGTACTTC. Protein: CASRIGTSGAYEQYF.

This rearrangement joins TRBV6-1 to TRBJ1-1; D unclear. Trimming cost V 5 bases and J 0 bases, with 10 bases left between them. Germline values: CDR1 MNHNS, CDR2 SASEGT. The CDR3 contains 14 residues. The DNA for the CDR3 is TGTGCCAGCAGTAGGGTTTACATGAACACTGAAGCTTTCTTT. This codes for CASSRVYMNTEAFF.

The V gene is TRBV18, the J gene TRBJ1-1, with D possibly matching TRBD1 (5 bases). Trimming cost V 6 bases and J 7 bases, with 27 bases left between them. The CDR3 length is 17 residues. Germline CDR1 and CDR2: KGHSH and LQKENI. The DNA for the CDR3 is TGTGCCAGCTCCCCTACTCGGGCGGACCTCGGTGGGGGTGAAGCTTTCTTT. The encoded protein is CASSPTRADLGGGEAFF. Drawing the rest from reference TRBV18 and TRBJ1-1, the complete variable domain is NAGVMQNPRHLVRRRGQEARLRCSPMKGHSHVYWYRQLPEEGLKFMVYLQKENIIDESGMPKERFSAEFPKEGPSILRIQQVVRGDSAAYFCASSPTRADLGGGEAFFGQGTRLTVV.

This clone was observed a few times. The chain recombines TRBV7-2 with TRBJ2-2; D gene unclear. The germline V gene encodes CDR1 SGHTA and CDR2 FQGNSA. Trimming pared 4 bases from V and 0 bases from J, leaving 12 bases between. The CDR3 consists of 16 residues. CDR3 region: CASSSLFGANTGELFF. CDR3 coding DNA: TGTGCCAGCAGCTCCCTTTTCGGCGCGAACACCGGGGAGCTGTTTTTT.

The chain combines TRBV12-5 with TRBJ2-7; 10 nucleotides align to TRBD1. The CDR3 spans 15 residues. CDR1 and CDR2 from the germline V gene are LGHNT and FRNRAP. J was trimmed by 2 bases and V by 4 bases; bases with no gene match: 5. CDR3 region: CASGWGTGEAYEQYF. In nucleotides, the CDR3 is TGTGCTAGTGGTTGGGGGACAGGGGAGGCCTACGAGCAGTACTTC.

V usage is TRBV30 and J usage is TRBJ2-5, with D possibly TRBD1 on 6 matching bases. The CDR3 length is 14 residues. The germline CDR1 and CDR2 sequences are GTSNPN and SVGIG (reference sequence). Between the trimmed V and J ends, which lost 3 bases and 1 base, there was a span of 12 bases. The CDR3 nucleotides read TGTGCCTGGAGCCTCAGGGGAAGCCAAGAGACCCAGTACTTC. Its protein is CAWSLRGSQETQYF.

This chain uses TRBV7-8 with TRBJ2-1; 10 positions agree with TRBD1. Germline CDR1 reads SGHVS; CDR2 reads FQNEAQ. Trimming took 2 bases from V and 4 from J; bases not matched to a gene: 2. CDR3 length equals 15 residues. The CDR3 loop is CASSLSGQGYNEQFF. The CDR3, as DNA: TGTGCCAGCAGCTTATCGGGACAGGGGTACAATGAGCAGTTCTTC.